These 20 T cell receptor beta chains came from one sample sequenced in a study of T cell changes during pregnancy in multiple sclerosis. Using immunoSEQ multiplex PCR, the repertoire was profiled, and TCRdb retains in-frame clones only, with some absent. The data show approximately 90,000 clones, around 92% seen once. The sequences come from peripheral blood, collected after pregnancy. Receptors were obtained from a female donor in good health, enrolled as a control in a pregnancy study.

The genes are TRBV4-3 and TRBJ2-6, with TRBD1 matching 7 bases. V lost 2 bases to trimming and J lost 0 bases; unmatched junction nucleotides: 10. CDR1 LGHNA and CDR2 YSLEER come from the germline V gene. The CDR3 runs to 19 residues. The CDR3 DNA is TGCGCCAGCAGCCAAATCCCGGGACAGTATAACTCTGGGGCCAACGTCCTGACTTTC. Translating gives CASSQIPGQYNSGANVLTF.

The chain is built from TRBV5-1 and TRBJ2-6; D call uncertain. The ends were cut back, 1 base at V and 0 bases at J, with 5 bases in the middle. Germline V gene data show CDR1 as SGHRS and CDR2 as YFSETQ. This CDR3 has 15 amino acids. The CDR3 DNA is TGCGCCAGCAGCTTGACTCTCTCTGGGGCCAACGTCCTGACTTTC. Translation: CASSLTLSGANVLTF.

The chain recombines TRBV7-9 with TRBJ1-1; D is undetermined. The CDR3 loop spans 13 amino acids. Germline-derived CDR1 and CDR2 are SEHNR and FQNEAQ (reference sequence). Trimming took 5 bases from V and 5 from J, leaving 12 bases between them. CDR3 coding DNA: TGTGCCAGCAGCCCTGAGCCCCCGACTGAAGCTTTCTTT. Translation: CASSPEPPTEAFF.

This CDR3 is CASSLSGPSSTDTQYF. CDR3 bases: TGTGCCAGCAGCTTATCTGGCCCATCTAGCACAGATACGCAGTATTTT. The gene calls are TRBV7-2 and TRBJ2-3; D uncertain. Germline V gene lookup returns CDR1 SGHTA and CDR2 FQGNSA. The CDR3 is 16 amino acids. Trimming shortened V by 2 bases and J by 0 bases, and 12 bases separated the two germline ends.

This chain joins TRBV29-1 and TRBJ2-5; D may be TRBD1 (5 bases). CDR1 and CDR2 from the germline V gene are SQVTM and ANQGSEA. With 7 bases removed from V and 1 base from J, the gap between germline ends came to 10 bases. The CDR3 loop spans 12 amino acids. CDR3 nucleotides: TGCAGCGCTGGGGCGTTCCAAGAGACCCAGTACTTC. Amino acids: CSAGAFQETQYF.

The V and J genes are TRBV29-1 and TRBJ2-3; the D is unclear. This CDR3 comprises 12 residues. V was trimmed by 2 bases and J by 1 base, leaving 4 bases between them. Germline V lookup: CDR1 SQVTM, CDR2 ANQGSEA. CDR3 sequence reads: CSVETGTDTQYF. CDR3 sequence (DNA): TGCAGCGTTGAAACAGGCACAGATACGCAGTATTTT.

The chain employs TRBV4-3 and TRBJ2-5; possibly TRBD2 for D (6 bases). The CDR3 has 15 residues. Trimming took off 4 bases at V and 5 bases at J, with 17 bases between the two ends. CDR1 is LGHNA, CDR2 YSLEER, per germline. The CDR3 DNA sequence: TGCGCCAGCAGCCCCCGAGGAGGGGTAAGGGAGACCCAGTACTTC. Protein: CASSPRGGVRETQYF.

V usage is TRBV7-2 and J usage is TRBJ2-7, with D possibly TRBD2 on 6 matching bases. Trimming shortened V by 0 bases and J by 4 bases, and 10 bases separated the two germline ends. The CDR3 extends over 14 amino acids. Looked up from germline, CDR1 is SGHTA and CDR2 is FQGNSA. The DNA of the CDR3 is TGTGCCAGCAGCTTAGCCGGGACTTCGTACGAGCAGTACTTC. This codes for CASSLAGTSYEQYF.

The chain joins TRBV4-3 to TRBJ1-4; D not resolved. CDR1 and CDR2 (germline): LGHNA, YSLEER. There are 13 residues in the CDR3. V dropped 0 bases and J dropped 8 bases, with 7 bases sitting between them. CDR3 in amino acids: CASSQDLEEKLFF. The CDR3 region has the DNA TGCGCCAGCAGCCAAGATCTTGAGGAAAAACTGTTTTTT.

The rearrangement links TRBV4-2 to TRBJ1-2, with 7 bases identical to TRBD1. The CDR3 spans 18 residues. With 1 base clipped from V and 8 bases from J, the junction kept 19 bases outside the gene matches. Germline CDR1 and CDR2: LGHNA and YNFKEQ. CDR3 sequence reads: CASSQALTGDSLNGGYTF. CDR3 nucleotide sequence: TGTGCCAGCAGCCAAGCGCTTACCGGGGACAGCCTTAACGGGGGCTACACCTTC.

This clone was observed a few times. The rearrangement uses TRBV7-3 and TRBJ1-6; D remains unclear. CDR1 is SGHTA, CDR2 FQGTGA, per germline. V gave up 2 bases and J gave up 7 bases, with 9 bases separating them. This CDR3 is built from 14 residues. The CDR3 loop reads CASSLWATNSPLHF. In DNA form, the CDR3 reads TGTGCCAGCAGCTTATGGGCAACCAATTCACCCCTCCACTTT.

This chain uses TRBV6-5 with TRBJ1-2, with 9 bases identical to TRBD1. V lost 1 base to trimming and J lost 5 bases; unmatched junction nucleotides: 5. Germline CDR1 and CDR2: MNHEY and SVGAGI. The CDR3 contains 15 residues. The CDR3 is CASSYWDRVGYGYTF. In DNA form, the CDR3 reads TGTGCCAGCAGTTACTGGGACAGGGTCGGTTATGGCTACACCTTC.

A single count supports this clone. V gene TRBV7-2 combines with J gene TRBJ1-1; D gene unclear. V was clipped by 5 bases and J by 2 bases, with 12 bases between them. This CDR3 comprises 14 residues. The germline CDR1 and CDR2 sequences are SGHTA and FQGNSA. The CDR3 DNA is TGTGCCAGCAGCCCATTGGCACCTAACACTGAAGCTTTCTTT. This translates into CASSPLAPNTEAFF.

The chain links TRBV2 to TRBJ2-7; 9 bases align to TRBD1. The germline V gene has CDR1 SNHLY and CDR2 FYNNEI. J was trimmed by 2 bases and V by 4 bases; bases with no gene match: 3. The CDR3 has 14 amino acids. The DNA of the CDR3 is TGTGCCAGCAGTGCGGGACAGGGTACCTACGAGCAGTACTTC. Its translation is CASSAGQGTYEQYF.

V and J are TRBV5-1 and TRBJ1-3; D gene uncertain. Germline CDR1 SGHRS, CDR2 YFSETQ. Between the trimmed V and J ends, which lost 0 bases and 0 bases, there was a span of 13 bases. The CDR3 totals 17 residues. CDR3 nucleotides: TGCGCCAGCAGCTTGGGCTCCGCCCGGGGCTCTGGAAACACCATATATTTT. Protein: CASSLGSARGSGNTIYF.

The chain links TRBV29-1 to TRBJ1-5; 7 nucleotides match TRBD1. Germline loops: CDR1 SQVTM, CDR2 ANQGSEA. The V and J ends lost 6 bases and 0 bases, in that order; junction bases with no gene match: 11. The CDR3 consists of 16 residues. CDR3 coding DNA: TGCAGCGTCGTGTTAGGACAGGCCTATAGCAATCAGCCCCAGCATTTT. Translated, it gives CSVVLGQAYSNQPQHF.

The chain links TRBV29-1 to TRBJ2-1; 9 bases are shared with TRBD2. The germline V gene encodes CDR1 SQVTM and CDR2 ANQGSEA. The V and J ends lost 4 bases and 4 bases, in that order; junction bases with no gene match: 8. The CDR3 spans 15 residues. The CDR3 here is CSVVRLAGRYNEQFF. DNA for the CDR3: TGCAGCGTTGTAAGGCTAGCGGGGCGATACAATGAGCAGTTCTTC.

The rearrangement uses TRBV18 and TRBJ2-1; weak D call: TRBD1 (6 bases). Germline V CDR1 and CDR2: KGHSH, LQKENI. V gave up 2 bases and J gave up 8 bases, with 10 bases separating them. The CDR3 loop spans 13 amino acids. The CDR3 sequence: CASSPGGQYEQFF. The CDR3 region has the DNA TGTGCCAGCTCACCAGGGGGACAATATGAGCAGTTCTTC.

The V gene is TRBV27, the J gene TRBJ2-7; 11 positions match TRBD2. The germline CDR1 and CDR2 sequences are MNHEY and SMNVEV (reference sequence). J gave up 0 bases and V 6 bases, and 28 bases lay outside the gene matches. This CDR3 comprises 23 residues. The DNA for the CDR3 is TGTGCCAGCAGGCCGGGACAGCTTTTTTTACGGACTAGCGGGCGGAGGAGCTCCTACGAGCAGTACTTC. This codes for CASRPGQLFLRTSGRRSSYEQYF.

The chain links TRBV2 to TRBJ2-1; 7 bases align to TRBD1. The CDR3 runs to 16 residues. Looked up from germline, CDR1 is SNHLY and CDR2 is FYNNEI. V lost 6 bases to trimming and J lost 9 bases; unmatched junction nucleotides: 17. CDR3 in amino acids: CASSPPQGPLRGEQFF. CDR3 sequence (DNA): TGTGCCAGCAGCCCCCCACAGGGGCCCCTTCGGGGTGAGCAGTTCTTC.